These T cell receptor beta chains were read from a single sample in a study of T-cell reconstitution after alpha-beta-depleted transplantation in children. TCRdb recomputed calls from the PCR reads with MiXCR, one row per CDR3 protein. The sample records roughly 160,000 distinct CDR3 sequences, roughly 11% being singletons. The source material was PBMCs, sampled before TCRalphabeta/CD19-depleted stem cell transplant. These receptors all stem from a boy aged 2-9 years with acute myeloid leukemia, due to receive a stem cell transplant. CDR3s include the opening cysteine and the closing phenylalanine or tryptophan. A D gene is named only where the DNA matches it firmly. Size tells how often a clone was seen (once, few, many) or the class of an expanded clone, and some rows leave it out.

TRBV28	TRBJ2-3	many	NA	TGTGCCAGCAGCTGGAGGGGTAACACGCAGTATTTT	CASSWRGNTQYF
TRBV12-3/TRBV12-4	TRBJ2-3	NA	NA	TGTGCCAGCAGTTTAACCCACACAGATACGCACTATTTT	CASSLTHTDTHYF
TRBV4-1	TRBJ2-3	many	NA	TGCGCCAGCAGCCAAGATCCTCGAGATGCGGGACACACAGATACGCAGTATTTT	CASSQDPRDAGHTDTQYF
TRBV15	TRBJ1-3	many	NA	TGTGCCACCAGCAGAGCGGGGGTGGGAGGAAACACCATATATTTT	CATSRAGVGGNTIYF
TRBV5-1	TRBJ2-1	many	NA	TGCGCCAGCAGCTTGACTCCCCACAATGAGCAGTTCTTC	CASSLTPHNEQFF
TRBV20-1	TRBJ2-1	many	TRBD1	TGCAGTGCCTGGCAGGGGGCGAGAAATGAGCAGTTCTTC	CSAWQGARNEQFF
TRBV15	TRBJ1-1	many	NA	TGTGCCACCAGCAGAAAAGGAGGGGTCACTGAAGCTTTCTTT	CATSRKGGVTEAFF
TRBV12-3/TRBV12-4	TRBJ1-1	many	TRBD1	TGTGCCAGCACCAACCAGGGGGGGACAGCGAACACTGAAGCTTTCTTT	CASTNQGGTANTEAFF
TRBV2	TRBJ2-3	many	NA	TGTGCCAGCAGTGAAGCGGAGGGAACTAGCACAGATACGCAGTATTTT	CASSEAEGTSTDTQYF
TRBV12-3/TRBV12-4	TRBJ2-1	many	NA	TGTGCCAGCAGTCTCCATGTCGTTGAGCAGTTCTTC	CASSLHVVEQFF
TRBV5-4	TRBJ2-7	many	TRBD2	TGTGCCAGCACCGAGGGAGCGGGAGTAGGGTACGAGCAGTACTTC	CASTEGAGVGYEQYF
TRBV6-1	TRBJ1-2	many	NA	TGTGCCAGCAGCCCAGACAGATACTATGGCTACACCTTC	CASSPDRYYGYTF
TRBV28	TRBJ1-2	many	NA	TGTGCCAGCAGTTTATGGGGAGGGGATGGCTACACCTTC	CASSLWGGDGYTF
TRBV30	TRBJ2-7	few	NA	TGTGCCTGGAGTGTACTGGGGCGCGAGCAGTACTTC	CAWSVLGREQYF
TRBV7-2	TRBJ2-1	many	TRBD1	TGTGCCAGCAGCTTAGCTGGGACAGGGACCTACAATGAGCAGTTCTTC	CASSLAGTGTYNEQFF
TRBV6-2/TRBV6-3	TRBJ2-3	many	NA	TGTGCCAGCAGTTACTCCCGGACCACAGATACGCAGTATTTT	CASSYSRTTDTQYF
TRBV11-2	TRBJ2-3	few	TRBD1	TGTGCCAGCAGCTTATCCGGGACAGGGGGCGCATATACGCAGTATTTT	CASSLSGTGGAYTQYF
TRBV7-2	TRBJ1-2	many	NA	TGTGCCAGCAGCTGGAAACAGGGTAGCTATGGCTACACCTTC	CASSWKQGSYGYTF
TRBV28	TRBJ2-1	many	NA	TGTGCCACCCACGGTGGGGGCAATGAGCAGTTCTTC	CATHGGGNEQFF
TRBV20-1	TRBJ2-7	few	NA	TGCAGTGCTAGAGAGGTCAGGGAGCAGTACTTC	CSAREVREQYF
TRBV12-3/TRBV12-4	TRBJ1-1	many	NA	TGTGCCAGCACCCCAACAGGGATGAACACTGAAGCTTTCTTT	CASTPTGMNTEAFF
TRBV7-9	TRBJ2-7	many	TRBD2	TGTGCCAGCAGCTTAGCGGCTAGCGGCTCCTACGAGCAGTACTTC	CASSLAASGSYEQYF
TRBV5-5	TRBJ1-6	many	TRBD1	TGTGCCAGCAGCCATCGGGGACAGGGATCTTATAATTCACCCCTCCACTTT	CASSHRGQGSYNSPLHF
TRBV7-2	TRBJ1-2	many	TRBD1	TGTGCCAGCAGCTTCACGACAGGGATCTATGGCTACACCTTC	CASSFTTGIYGYTF
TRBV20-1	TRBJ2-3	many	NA	TGCAGTGCTAGGTCACTAGCAACAGATACGCAGTATTTT	CSARSLATDTQYF
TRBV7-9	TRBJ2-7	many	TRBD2	TGTGCCAGCAGCTCGGGACTAGCCGACGAGCAGTACTTC	CASSSGLADEQYF
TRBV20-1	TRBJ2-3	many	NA	TGCAGTGCTAGAGCTCTCAAGACAGATACGCAGTATTTT	CSARALKTDTQYF
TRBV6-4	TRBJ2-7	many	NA	TGTGCCAGCGGGGAAAGGCCGGGACCGCTATACGAGCAGTACTTC	CASGERPGPLYEQYF
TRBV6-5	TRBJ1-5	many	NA	TGTGCCAGCAGATATCAGCCCCAGCATTTT	CASRYQPQHF
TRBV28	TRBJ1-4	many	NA	TGTGCCAGCAGTTTACGAGGGAGAGGTCGGGAAAAACTGTTTTTT	CASSLRGRGREKLFF
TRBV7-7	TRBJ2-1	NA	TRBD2	TGTGCTAGCAGCTCTAGCGGGACTCACAATGAGCAGTTCTTC	CASSSSGTHNEQFF
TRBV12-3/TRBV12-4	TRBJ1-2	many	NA	TGTGCCAGCAGCCCCGTGGGACGGGGCTCGGTTGGCTACACCTTC	CASSPVGRGSVGYTF
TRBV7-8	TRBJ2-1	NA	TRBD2	TGTGCCAGCAGCCTCGGGACCAGCGGGAGGGCCACCTACAATGAGCAGTTCTTC	CASSLGTSGRATYNEQFF
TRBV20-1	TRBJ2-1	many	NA	TGCAGTGCTAGAGATCGTCAGGGGAATTCCTACAATGAGCAGTTCTTC	CSARDRQGNSYNEQFF
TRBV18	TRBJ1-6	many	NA	TGTGCCAGCTCACCAACCCTTGGGGGATCAGGTTCACCCCTCCACTTT	CASSPTLGGSGSPLHF
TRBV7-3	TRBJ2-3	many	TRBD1	TGTGCCAGCAGCTCCGGGACAGGGTGGTCAGATACGCAGTATTTT	CASSSGTGWSDTQYF
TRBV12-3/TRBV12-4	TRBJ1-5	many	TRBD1	TGTGCCAGCAGTCAGGGACAGGGTAATCAGCCCCAGCATTTT	CASSQGQGNQPQHF
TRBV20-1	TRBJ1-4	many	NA	TGCAGTGTCGGGTCTTGGGGTGAAAAACTGTTTTTT	CSVGSWGEKLFF
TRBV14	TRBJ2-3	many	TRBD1	TGTGCCAGCAGCCCGTGGGACAGGGTACTAGTGGATACGCAGTATTTT	CASSPWDRVLVDTQYF
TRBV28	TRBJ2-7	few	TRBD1	TGTGCCAGCAGTCTCGGGACAGGCCTTAGTTTGCAGTACTTC	CASSLGTGLSLQYF
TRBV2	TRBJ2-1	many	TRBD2	TGTGCCAGCAAGGGACTAGCGGAGACCTACAATGAGCAGTTCTTC	CASKGLAETYNEQFF
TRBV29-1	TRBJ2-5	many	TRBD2	TGCAGCGTTGTCGAGGGTAGCGGGACACAAGAGACCCAGTACTTC	CSVVEGSGTQETQYF
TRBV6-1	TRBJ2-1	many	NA	TGTGCCGTATCGGGGAGTCTACCCTACAATGAGCAGTTCTTC	CAVSGSLPYNEQFF
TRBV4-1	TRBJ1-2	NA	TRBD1	TGTGCCAGCAGCCAGGAATACAGGGGAATAAACTATGGCTACACCTTC	CASSQEYRGINYGYTF
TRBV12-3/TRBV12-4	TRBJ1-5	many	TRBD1	TGTGCCAGCAGTACCCGACAGGGGCGCAATCAGCCCCAGCATTTT	CASSTRQGRNQPQHF
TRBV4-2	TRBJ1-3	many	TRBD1	TGTGCCAGCAGCCAAGATCAGGGGGCGTGGGGAAACACCATATATTTT	CASSQDQGAWGNTIYF
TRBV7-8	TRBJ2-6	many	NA	TGTGCCAGCAGCTTAGAGTTTCTTGGGGCCAACGTCCTGACTTTC	CASSLEFLGANVLTF
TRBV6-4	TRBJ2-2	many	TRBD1	TGTGCCAGCAGTGACGGGACAGGGGACACCGGGGAGCTGTTTTTT	CASSDGTGDTGELFF
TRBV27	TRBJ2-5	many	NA	TGTGCCAGCAGTTATATCGGGGAGTCAGAGACCCAGTACTTC	CASSYIGESETQYF
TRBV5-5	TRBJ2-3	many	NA	TGTGCCAGCAGCTTTTGGACGGACCTTAGCACAGATACGCAGTATTTT	CASSFWTDLSTDTQYF